Described below is a single TCR beta chain sequence and its context. As yet, its antigen is unknown. This sample is part of a study of shared clonotypes between healthy human individuals. Study-level information: Plates per donor: three CD4 naive, three CD4 memory, two CD8 naive, one CD8 memory. Findings of the study overall: The rarefaction results pointed to incomplete sorted-subset sequencing despite large depth.

The CDR3 spans 12 residues. Germline CDR1 SNHLY, CDR2 FYNNEI. The DNA input per sorted-subset replicate PCR was about 220 ng, corresponding to 28,000 or so T cell genomes. The repertoire was sequenced with immunoSEQ multiplex PCR; TCRdb's copy has only in-frame clones and lacks some. The sample includes about 600,000 clones, 95% to 98% of them seen just once. The genes are TRBV2 and TRBJ2-5, with D possibly being TRBD2 (7 bases). The DNA end is a closer match to TRBJ2-7, so the J assignment may be wrong. The sample was naive CD4+ T cells sorted from blood. Subset meaning: CD45RA+ positively selected. The TCR sequence derives from a woman in her thirties in good health. CDR3 protein: CASRGGGDEQYF. In DNA form, the CDR3 reads TGTGCCAGCCGGGGCGGGGGCGACGAGCAGTACTTC.